What follows describes a single T cell receptor (beta chain). Its antigen is unknown. After removal of 5 bases from V and 2 bases from J, the junction contained 7 bases not matched to a gene. This CDR3 region has 15 residues. Germline V gene sequence: CDR1 PRHDT, CDR2 FYEKMQ (reference sequence). These data originate in a study of PD-L1 blockade in urothelial cancer. Study-level results: Durable benefit accompanied greater 3-week expansion of tumor-associated blood clones.

TCRdb's table, derived via immunoSEQ multiplex PCR, lists solely in-frame clones and lacks some. The sample contains 85,000 to 90,000 clones, about 83% of which appear only once. Time point denoted: pretreatment peripheral blood. The source was PBMCs, collected around atezolizumab (anti-PD-L1) treatment. This rearrangement joins TRBV13 to TRBJ2-3, with 7 bases fitting TRBD1. The receptor comes from a man aged 60-69 years with urothelial cancer. DNA of the CDR3: TGTGCCAGCAGCGCGACAGGGTCCACCACAGATACGCAGTATTTT. Encoded protein: CASSATGSTTDTQYF.